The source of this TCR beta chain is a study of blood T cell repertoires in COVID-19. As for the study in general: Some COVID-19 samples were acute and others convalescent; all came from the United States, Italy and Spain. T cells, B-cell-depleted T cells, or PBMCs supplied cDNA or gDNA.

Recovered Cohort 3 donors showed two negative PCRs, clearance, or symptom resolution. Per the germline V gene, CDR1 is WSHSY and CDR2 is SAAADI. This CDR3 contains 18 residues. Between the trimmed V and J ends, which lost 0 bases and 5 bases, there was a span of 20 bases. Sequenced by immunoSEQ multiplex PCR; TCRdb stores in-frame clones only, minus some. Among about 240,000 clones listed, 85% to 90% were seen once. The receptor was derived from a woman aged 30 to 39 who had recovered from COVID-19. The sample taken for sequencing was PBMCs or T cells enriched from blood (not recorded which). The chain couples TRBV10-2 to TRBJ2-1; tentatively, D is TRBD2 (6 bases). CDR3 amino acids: CASSESIGDFYRNNEQFF. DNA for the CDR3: TGCGCCAGCAGTGAGTCGATTGGGGACTTTTATCGGAACAATGAGCAGTTCTTC.